Each of the 22 T cell receptor beta chains below was sequenced from the same sample in a study of vaccination and CD4 T cells after COVID-19. Their antigens are not known. An Oncomine TCR Beta short-read assay was used to sequence the DNA from cultured CD4+ T cells. TCRdb re-called the PCR reads with MiXCR, one entry per CDR3 protein. Of about 7,200 distinct CDR3 sequences in the sample, around 45% were seen once. Treatment denoted: roughly 11-day PBMC culture with coronavirus spike peptide pools or control peptides (ViraFEST assay). CD4+ T-cell collection from the unexposed donor predated the COVID-19 pandemic (2011-2018). What was sequenced was CD4+ T cells from blood, cultured in vitro. The receptors stem from a human donor in good health.

This chain joins TRBV19 and TRBJ1-1; 8 nucleotides match TRBD1. The trim removed 3 bases at V and 5 bases at J, leaving 11 bases unmatched. Looked up from germline, CDR1 is LNHDA and CDR2 is SQIVND (reference sequence). The CDR3 has 16 amino acids. The CDR3 loop reads CASSMSIQGARTEAFF. The CDR3 DNA reads TGTGCCAGTAGTATGAGCATTCAGGGGGCGAGGACTGAAGCTTTCTTT.

This clonotype has a handful of counts. CDR3 DNA: TGTGCCAGCAGCTTAGGGATAGACAACACTGAAGCTTTCTTT. Its protein is CASSLGIDNTEAFF. The V gene is TRBV7-2, the J gene TRBJ1-1, with D hard to call. The ends were cut back, 1 base at V and 2 bases at J, with 8 bases in the middle. CDR3 length equals 14 residues. In germline, CDR1 is SGHTA, CDR2 FQGNSA. Full variable domain (outside the CDR3, taken from reference TRBV7-2 and TRBJ1-1): GAGVSQSPSNKVTEKGKDVELRCDPISGHTALYWYRQSLGQGLEFLIYFQGNSAPDKSGLPSDRFSAERTGGSVSTLTIQRTQQEDSAVYLCASSLGIDNTEAFFGQGTRLTVV.

As to this clonotype: One end of the junction fails to match germline, which may point to a read error. J is TRBJ2-7 and V is TRBV2, with no clear D. The CDR3 covers 11 residues. Germline values: CDR1 SNHLY, CDR2 FYNNEI. This CDR3 is CASGNTYGQYF. The CDR3 coding sequence is TGTGCCAGCGGTAATACCTACGGGCAGTACTTC.

Points on this clonotype: The conserved final phenylalanine or tryptophan is absent from the CDR3, which likely points to a read error. The chain carries TRBV5-1 and TRBJ1-2; the D is unclear. This CDR3 comprises 15 residues. Germline lookup yields CDR1 SGHRS and CDR2 YFSETQ. V lost 4 bases to trimming and J lost 6 bases, with 19 bases between them. The CDR3: CASSPGGSGRDGYTL. In DNA, the CDR3 is TGCGCCAGCAGCCCGGGCGGTTCGGGGAGGGATGGCTACACCCTC.

The chain employs TRBV7-9 and TRBJ2-3; perhaps TRBD2 as D (5 bases). The germline V and J ends were trimmed by 5 bases and 1 base, with 13 bases remaining between them. Germline loops: CDR1 SEHNR, CDR2 FQNEAQ (reference sequence). The CDR3 is made up of 15 amino acids. CDR3 coding DNA: TGTGCCAGCAGCCCGGGATCCACCCGCACAGATACGCAGTATTTT. It yields the protein CASSPGSTRTDTQYF.

This rearrangement joins TRBV19 to TRBJ1-2, with D possibly matching TRBD1 (5 bases). Looked up from germline, CDR1 is LNHDA and CDR2 is SQIVND (reference sequence). This CDR3 comprises 12 residues. V lost 6 bases to trimming and J lost 7 bases, with 12 bases between them. In DNA, the CDR3 is TGTGCCAGTAGCCCAGGGTTTGGTGGCTACACCTTC. It yields the protein CASSPGFGGYTF.

This clonotype showed up just a few times. The V call is TRBV20-1, the J call TRBJ1-2; D uncertain. The ends were cut back, 0 bases at V and 6 bases at J, with 17 bases in the middle. Germline V gene lookup returns CDR1 DFQATT and CDR2 SNEGSKA (reference sequence). The CDR3 covers 15 residues. CDR3 amino acids: CSARDSARRSDGYTF. CDR3 bases: TGCAGTGCTAGAGATTCGGCCAGGCGGAGCGATGGCTACACCTTC.

The chain uses TRBV7-9 and TRBJ2-7, with TRBD1 as a possible D gene (5 bases). V lost 4 bases and J lost 1, with 8 bases in between. The CDR3 consists of 13 residues. Germline V gene lookup returns CDR1 SEHNR and CDR2 FQNEAQ (reference sequence). The CDR3 DNA follows: TGTGCCAGCAGCTGGGCAGGGTCCTACGAGCAGTACTTC. It codes for CASSWAGSYEQYF. The full variable domain, in which reference TRBV7-9 and TRBJ2-7 provide the parts outside the CDR3, is DTGVSQNPRHKITKRGQNVTFRCDPISEHNRLYWYRQTLGQGPEFLTYFQNEAQLEKSRLLSDRFSAERPKGSFSTLEIQRTEQGDSAMYLCASSWAGSYEQYFGPGTRLTVT.

This rearrangement joins TRBV10-2 to TRBJ1-5, with D hard to call. This CDR3 contains 14 residues. The V gene lost 0 bases and the J gene lost 3 bases, with 6 bases spanning the gap. Germline CDR1 is WSHSY and CDR2 is SAAADI. CDR3 loop: CASSESELNQPQHF. The CDR3 DNA reads TGCGCCAGCAGTGAGTCTGAACTCAATCAGCCCCAGCATTTT.

The chain carries TRBV29-1 and TRBJ1-1; no clear D. V was pared by 6 bases and J by 4 bases, with 12 bases between. Germline loops: CDR1 SQVTM, CDR2 ANQGSEA. The length of the CDR3 is 12 residues. Written as DNA, the CDR3 is TGCAGCGTAGGGCTTTCGGGCACTGAAGCTTTCTTT. Translation: CSVGLSGTEAFF.

The table lists this clonotype with a few counts. The chain is built from TRBV27 and TRBJ1-2; D gene uncertain. Germline CDR1 MNHEY, CDR2 SMNVEV (reference sequence). The CDR3 is 13 amino acids. V gave up 0 bases and J gave up 7 bases, with 9 bases separating them. This CDR3 is CASSLSGLGGYTF. CDR3 nucleotides: TGTGCCAGCAGTTTATCAGGTTTGGGTGGCTACACCTTC.

This chain connects TRBV20-1 to TRBJ2-2; TRBD1 is a possible D gene (5 bases). V lost 6 bases to trimming and J lost 4 bases, with 15 bases between them. Germline lookup yields CDR1 DFQATT and CDR2 SNEGSKA (reference sequence). The CDR3 is made up of 14 amino acids. The CDR3 nucleotides are TGCAGTGCAAACGGAGCACAGGCCACCGGGGAGCTGTTTTTT. Translated, it gives CSANGAQATGELFF.

CDR3 coding DNA: TGTGCCAGCAGTAGCTCCGGGCAGAACACTGAAGCTTTCTTT. Its translation is CASSSSGQNTEAFF. The genes are TRBV6-1 and TRBJ1-1; the D is unclear. The V gene's germline CDR1 is MNHNS and CDR2 SASEGT. V lost 5 bases and J lost 1, with 11 bases in between. The CDR3 runs to 14 residues.

V gene TRBV6-1 combines with J gene TRBJ1-2; D is possibly TRBD1 (6 bases). Trimming took 5 bases from V and 8 from J, leaving 18 bases between them. The length of the CDR3 is 14 residues. Germline values: CDR1 MNHNS, CDR2 SASEGT. CDR3 nucleotides: TGTGCCAGCAGTATTGTATCGGGGGCTTACGGCTACACCTTC. This translates into CASSIVSGAYGYTF.

V is TRBV20-1 and J is TRBJ1-1; TRBD1 aligns across 7 bases. V shed 5 bases, J shed 4 bases, and the junction held 10 bases outside the gene matches. This CDR3 region has 14 residues. Germline V gene data show CDR1 as DFQATT and CDR2 as SNEGSKA (reference sequence). CDR3 in DNA: TGCAGTGCTCCCGTCCCCGACAGGGCCACTGAAGCTTTCTTT. Translated: CSAPVPDRATEAFF.

This clonotype was counted between two and nine times. V usage is TRBV2 and J usage is TRBJ2-5; D is uncertain. CDR3 size: 11 residues. Trimming shortened V by 8 bases and J by 5 bases, and 9 bases separated the two germline ends. CDR1 and CDR2 (germline): SNHLY, FYNNEI. The CDR3 sequence is CASEDWETQYF. CDR3 nucleotides: TGTGCCAGCGAAGATTGGGAGACCCAGTACTTC. Using reference TRBV2 and TRBJ2-5 for the parts outside the CDR3, the full variable domain is EPEVTQTPSHQVTQMGQEVILRCVPISNHLYFYWYRQILGQKVEFLVSFYNNEISEKSEIFDDQFSVERPDGSNFTLKIRSTKLEDSAMYFCASEDWETQYFGPGTRLLVL.

J is TRBJ1-2 and V is TRBV7-8; TRBD1 agrees at 9 bases. Germline-derived CDR1 and CDR2 are SGHVS and FQNEAQ. J lost 3 bases, V lost 1 base, and 9 bases had no gene match. The CDR3 covers 17 residues. The CDR3 DNA sequence: TGTGCCAGCAGCTTAGGATCGTATACAGGGGGCTACTATGGCTACACCTTC. Translated, it gives CASSLGSYTGGYYGYTF.

This sequence joins TRBV23-1 and TRBJ1-6; D not certain. TRBV23-1 is an open reading frame, and its role is uncertain. V dropped 5 bases and J dropped 7 bases, with 12 bases sitting between them. The CDR3 contains 14 residues. The CDR3 loop reads CASSGQPWNSPLHF. The CDR3 nucleotides are TGCGCCAGCAGTGGGCAGCCGTGGAATTCACCCCTCCACTTT.

V usage is TRBV12-3 or TRBV12-4 and J usage is TRBJ1-1; TRBD1 might be the D (6 bases). CDR3 size: 14 residues. V lost 7 bases and J 1 base, leaving 13 bases between the germline ends. CDR3 nucleotides: TGTGCCAGCATCTACAGGGTTGGGAACACTGAAGCTTTCTTT. Translation: CASIYRVGNTEAFF.

This clonotype was detected only a few times. The rearrangement links TRBV27 to TRBJ1-5, with unresolved D. V gave up 5 bases and J gave up 8 bases, with 19 bases separating them. The CDR3 is made up of 15 amino acids. CDR1 is MNHEY and CDR2 is SMNVEV in the germline V gene (reference sequence). In DNA form, the CDR3 reads TGTGCCAGCAGTCCGGATATCGGGCTGACGGAGCCCCAGCATTTT. Protein sequence: CASSPDIGLTEPQHF.

The gene calls are TRBV5-1 and TRBJ2-3; TRBD1 is a possible D gene (6 bases). This CDR3 contains 13 residues. The V gene lost 7 bases and the J gene lost 2 bases, with 11 bases spanning the gap. From germline, CDR1 is SGHRS and CDR2 YFSETQ. CDR3 sequence (DNA): TGCGCCAGCGGGGGCCCGGACACAGATACGCAGTATTTT. The encoded protein is CASGGPDTDTQYF.

This clonotype was counted between two and nine times. The rearrangement joins TRBV27 to TRBJ1-1, with D hard to call. There are 13 residues in the CDR3. V lost 3 bases and J 8 bases, leaving 13 bases between the germline ends. The germline V gene has CDR1 MNHEY and CDR2 SMNVEV (reference sequence). CDR3 sequence (DNA): TGTGCCAGCAGTTTTCTTCCCCTCGGAGAAGCTTTCTTT. As protein: CASSFLPLGEAFF.